This T cell receptor (beta chain) appears in the sequencing data of a study of cytomegalovirus exposure and HLA in healthy donors. For the study at large: An earlier analysis found around 120 million unique TCR beta sequences from about 190 million T cells. Study-wide findings and caveats: For most TCR beta V segments, an earlier analysis put the productive rate at about 90% or about 30% of the time.

13 Jbeta primers and 60 Vbeta primers were used for the PCR. Only in-frame clones appear in the TCRdb table, and some are missing; sequencing was by immunoSEQ multiplex PCR. This sample carries approximately 95,000 clones, 70% to 80% of them seen once, and the ten largest clones take 9.5% to 12%. Donors counted as nominally healthy when sampled, yet unrecorded immune exposures were likely. CDR1 and CDR2 (germline): MNHNS, SASEGT. The CDR3 has 18 residues. After removal of 1 base from V and 0 bases from J, the junction contained 11 bases not matched to a gene. Of note for this clone: What it binds is unknown.

The V and J genes are TRBV6-1 and TRBJ1-1; TRBD1 aligns across 7 bases. The sequence derives from a man younger than 35 in good health and CMV-seropositive. Sequencing was performed on PBMCs. The CDR3 coding sequence is TGTGCCAGCAGTGAAGTAGCAGGGGGTGGGACATTGAACACTGAAGCTTTCTTT. Its translation is CASSEVAGGGTLNTEAFF.